These 5 T cell receptor beta chains share one sample of origin, sequenced in a study of post-analysis software for immune sequencing data. Study observations and caveats: In patients, TRBV5-6, TRBV5-1 and TRBV20-1 belonged to five TRBV segments found more frequently than in controls.

These TCRs are of unknown antigen specificity. Libraries were made from TCR beta cDNA, and they carried unique molecular identifiers. Using its own MiXCR run on the PCR reads, TCRdb lists one record per CDR3 protein. The sample includes about 150,000 distinct CDR3 sequences, roughly 31% of them seen just once. Sequenced input: blood. All receptors derive from a girl under 18 with multiple sclerosis.

This clonotype has at least ten counts. This chain uses TRBV12-3 or TRBV12-4 with TRBJ2-1; D uncertain. Trimming pared 3 bases from V and 2 bases from J, leaving 8 bases between. CDR3 length: 14 residues. The CDR3 DNA is TGTGCCAGCAGTTTGCGCTTGGCCTACAATGAGCAGTTCTTC. It is translated as CASSLRLAYNEQFF.

A few counts support this clonotype. The chain couples TRBV4-1 to TRBJ1-1; no clear D. This CDR3 has 16 residues. The V end was cut by 1 base, the J end by 0 bases, with 12 bases between. Per germline, CDR1 MGHRA and CDR2 YSYEKL. The DNA for the CDR3 is TGCGCCAGCAGCCAAGTCCGTACTGCGATGAACACTGAAGCTTTCTTT. Its translation is CASSQVRTAMNTEAFF.

In this sample, this clonotype turned up many times. This chain links TRBV28 with TRBJ2-3; D is unclear. The CDR3 has 11 amino acids. CDR1 is MDHEN and CDR2 is SYDVKM in the germline V gene. Trimming left V 6 bases short and J 6 bases short, with 7 bases between. CDR3 sequence (DNA): TGTGCCAGCAGCGAGGCGGATACGCAGTATTTT. Translating gives CASSEADTQYF.

The sample holds many counts of this clonotype. The chain employs TRBV4-1 and TRBJ1-2, with D maybe TRBD1 (5 bases). Trimming removed 1 base from V and 2 bases from J, with 17 bases in between. The CDR3 length is 17 residues. Germline V gene lookup returns CDR1 MGHRA and CDR2 YSYEKL. In nucleotides, the CDR3 is TGCGCCAGCAGCCAAGTTCGACCGGCAGGGCCCAACTATGGCTACACCTTC. It yields the protein CASSQVRPAGPNYGYTF.

This chain joins TRBV29-1 and TRBJ2-4; D remains ambiguous. Matching the DNA end better, TRBJ2-7 makes the J call doubtful. Germline CDR1 reads SQVTM; CDR2 reads ANQGSEA. The CDR3 contains 10 residues. The CDR3 nucleotides are TGCAGCGCGTCAGACTACGAGCAGTACTTC. Its protein product is CSASDYEQYF.